A single sample is the source of the 11 T cell receptor beta chains below, sequenced in a study of shared clonotypes between healthy human individuals. Only in-frame clones appear in the TCRdb table, and some are missing; sequencing was by immunoSEQ multiplex PCR. The data hold millions of clones, with 85% to 95% observed a single time. CD45RO-negative, CCR7-selected cells formed the naive CD8 fraction, which excluded terminally differentiated effector memory CD45RA+ cells. Sequenced input: naive CD8+ T cells sorted from blood. The source is a man aged 18-30 years in good health.

This rearrangement joins TRBV30 to TRBJ1-5; TRBD1 is a possible D gene (5 bases). V shed 4 bases and J shed 5 bases, with 15 bases lying between them. CDR1 and CDR2 from the germline V gene are GTSNPN and SVGIG (reference sequence). The CDR3 runs to 14 residues. CDR3 in DNA: TGTGCCTGGACCCCCGGGGCGGGGGATCAGCCCCAGCATTTT. Its protein product is CAWTPGAGDQPQHF.

Remarks on this clone: The same CDR3 can be traced to other DNA sequences in this sample. This chain links TRBV10-2 with TRBJ1-2, with no clear D. This CDR3 has 13 residues. The germline gives CDR1 WSHSY, CDR2 SAAADI. V was cut by 2 bases and J by 5 bases, with 9 bases left in between. CDR3 nucleotides: TGCGCCAGCAGTGAGGGCAGGAGTTATGGCTACACCTTC. Its protein is CASSEGRSYGYTF.

Concerning this clone itself: A junction end diverges from the germline sequence, so it may reflect a read error. J is TRBJ1-2 and V is TRBV6-5; D remains unclear. The CDR3 loop spans 10 amino acids. The germline V gene encodes CDR1 MNHEY and CDR2 SVGAGI. The CDR3 reads CASSSGQTFF. CDR3 bases: TGTGCCAGCAGTTCCGGGCAGACCTTTTTC.

In the case of this clone: This specimen includes other DNA sequences encoding the same CDR3. The chain couples TRBV4-3 to TRBJ1-4, with D unresolved. The V gene lost 0 bases and the J gene lost 9 bases, with 17 bases spanning the gap. This CDR3 has 16 amino acids. Germline V gene sequence: CDR1 LGHNA, CDR2 YSLEER. CDR3 bases: TGCGCCAGCAGCCAAGATGGCGGGGTCCCCGGACAAAAACTGTTTTTT. This gives the protein CASSQDGGVPGQKLFF.

Of note for this clone: This same CDR3 is encoded by further DNA sequences in the sample. The V gene is TRBV18, the J gene TRBJ2-7, with a weak D call TRBD2 (5 bases). Germline V lookup: CDR1 KGHSH, CDR2 LQKENI. V gave up 3 bases and J gave up 3 bases, with 6 bases separating them. This CDR3 is 12 amino acids long. The CDR3 sequence: CASSPGDYEQYF. CDR3 DNA: TGTGCCAGCTCACCGGGAGACTACGAGCAGTACTTC.

V and J are TRBV11-2 and TRBJ2-7; the match to TRBD1 covers 9 bases. The V gene end was trimmed by 5 bases and the J gene end by 5 bases; junction bases not matched to a gene: 13. Germline CDR1 reads SGHAT; CDR2 reads FQNNGV. The CDR3 has 16 residues. The CDR3 reads CASSPQGAWLYNEQYF. DNA for the CDR3: TGTGCCAGCAGCCCACAGGGGGCTTGGCTATATAACGAGCAGTACTTC.

This chain links TRBV28 with TRBJ2-7; possibly TRBD1 for D (6 bases). The CDR3 has 13 amino acids. The germline V and J ends were trimmed by 6 bases and 1 base, with 10 bases remaining between them. In germline, CDR1 is MDHEN, CDR2 SYDVKM. CDR3 in amino acids: CASRLTGSYEQYF. As DNA, the CDR3 is TGTGCCAGCAGATTAACAGGGTCCTACGAGCAGTACTTC.

The chain links TRBV2 to TRBJ1-4, with a weak D call TRBD1 (6 bases). CDR1 is SNHLY and CDR2 is FYNNEI in the germline V gene. Trimming pared 3 bases from V and 8 bases from J, leaving 10 bases between. CDR3 length: 13 residues. The CDR3 nucleotides read TGTGCCAGCAGTGAGGGGGCAGCCGAAAAACTGTTTTTT. It is translated as CASSEGAAEKLFF.

V is TRBV2 and J is TRBJ1-1; a possible D gene is TRBD1 (6 bases). The CDR3 loop spans 15 amino acids. V dropped 2 bases and J dropped 4 bases, with 14 bases sitting between them. Per the germline V gene, CDR1 is SNHLY and CDR2 is FYNNEI. This CDR3 is CASSESGQGITEAFF. The CDR3 coding sequence is TGTGCCAGCAGTGAATCGGGGCAGGGGATCACTGAAGCTTTCTTT.

This chain joins TRBV15 and TRBJ1-5; D unclear. Trimming pared 4 bases from V and 9 bases from J, leaving 31 bases between. In germline, CDR1 is LNHNV, CDR2 YYDKDF (reference sequence). The CDR3 is made up of 19 amino acids. The CDR3 nucleotides are TGTGCCACCAGCAAAGACCCGCAACTGGAGACATCTAACGCGGGGCCCCAGCATTTT. Protein: CATSKDPQLETSNAGPQHF.

The chain is built from TRBV4-1 and TRBJ2-1, with 8 bases fitting TRBD2. The germline gives CDR1 MGHRA, CDR2 YSYEKL. The CDR3 contains 17 residues. Trimming cost V 0 bases and J 9 bases; bases outside gene matches: 13. CDR3 nucleotides: TGCGCCAGCAGCCAAGAAGGTAGCGGGGTACTTTCGGGTGAGCAGTTCTTC. Its protein is CASSQEGSGVLSGEQFF.